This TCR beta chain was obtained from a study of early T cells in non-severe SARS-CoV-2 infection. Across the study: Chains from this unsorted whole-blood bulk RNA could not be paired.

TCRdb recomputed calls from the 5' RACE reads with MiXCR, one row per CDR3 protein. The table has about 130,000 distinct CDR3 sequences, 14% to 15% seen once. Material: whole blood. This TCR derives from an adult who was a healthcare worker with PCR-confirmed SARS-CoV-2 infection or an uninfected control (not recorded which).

The CDR3 DNA reads TGTGCCAGTAACCAGGGGCAATACAATGAGCAGTTCTTC. Translation gives CASNQGQYNEQFF. The chain joins TRBV19 to TRBJ2-1; tentative D call: TRBD1 (6 bases). The germline gives CDR1 LNHDA, CDR2 SQIVND (reference sequence). Trimming removed 7 bases at V and 4 bases at J, with 11 bases between. The CDR3 contains 13 residues.